A selection of T cell receptor beta chains follows, all from one sample in a study of a mutant IDH1 vaccine in newly diagnosed glioma. Method: immunoSEQ multiplex PCR; TCRdb's copy keeps in-frame clones and lacks some. The repertoire includes roughly 76,000 clones, roughly 85% of them detected once, and approximately 2.1% sits in the top ten. These receptors have no identified antigens. The sample was PBMCs, taken from a glioma patient whose treatment included an IDH1 peptide vaccine. Receptors were obtained from a man younger than 45 with glioma. Some clones in this sample may be carry-over from other donors' samples. Each CDR3 is given with its conserved first and last residue. Each record gives: J gene, clone size, D gene, V gene, CDR3 protein, CDR3 DNA. D genes are given only for firm matches. A clone size is listed for some rows: how often the clone was seen (once, few, many), or a class if it is expanded.

TRBJ2-3	NA	NA	TRBV13	CASSITTDTQYF	TGTGCCAGCAGCATCACAACAGATACGCAGTATTTT
TRBJ1-6	NA	NA	TRBV6-4	CASSEGQGNSPLHF	TGTGCCAGCAGTGAAGGGCAGGGAAATTCACCCCTCCACTTT
TRBJ1-4	NA	NA	TRBV7-2	CASSFLATNEKLFF	TGTGCCAGCAGCTTTTTAGCAACTAATGAAAAACTGTTTTTT
TRBJ1-2	NA	NA	TRBV10-3	CATFTYGYTF	TGTGCCACCTTTACCTATGGCTACACCTTC
TRBJ2-3	once	NA	TRBV9	CASSVLAHSTDTQYF	TGTGCCAGCAGCGTTTTGGCTCACAGTACAGATACGCAGTATTTT
TRBJ1-5	NA	TRBD1	TRBV28	CASSPQDRVNQPQHF	TGTGCCAGCAGTCCCCAGGACAGGGTGAACCAGCCCCAGCATTTT
TRBJ1-4	once	NA	TRBV19	CASSIVHSPSNEKLFF	TGTGCCAGTAGTATAGTTCACAGCCCATCTAATGAAAAACTGTTTTTT
TRBJ1-4	once	NA	TRBV4-3	CDSSQEGRAEKLFF	TGCGACAGCAGCCAAGAGGGGCGCGCTGAAAAACTGTTTTTT
TRBJ1-1	NA	NA	TRBV6-1	CASSGVVNTEAFF	TGTGCCAGCAGTGGGGTAGTAAACACTGAAGCTTTCTTT
TRBJ1-5	NA	NA	TRBV14	CASSQDPAAPQHF	TGTGCCAGCAGCCAAGATCCGGCAGCGCCCCAGCATTTT
TRBJ2-3	NA	TRBD1	TRBV6-4	CASSDTDRGGDTQYF	TGTGCCAGCAGTGACACGGACAGGGGGGGAGATACGCAGTATTTT